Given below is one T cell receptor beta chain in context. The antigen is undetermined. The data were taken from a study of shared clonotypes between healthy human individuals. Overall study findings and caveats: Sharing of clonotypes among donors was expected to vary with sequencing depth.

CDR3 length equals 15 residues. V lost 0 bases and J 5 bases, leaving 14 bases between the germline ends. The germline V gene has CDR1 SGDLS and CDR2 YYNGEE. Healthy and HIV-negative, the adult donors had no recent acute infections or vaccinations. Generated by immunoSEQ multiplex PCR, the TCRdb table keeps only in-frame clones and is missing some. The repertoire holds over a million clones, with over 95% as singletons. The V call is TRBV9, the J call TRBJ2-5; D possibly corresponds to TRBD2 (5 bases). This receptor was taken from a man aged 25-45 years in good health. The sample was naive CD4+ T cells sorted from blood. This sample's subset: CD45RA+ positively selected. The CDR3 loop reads CASSVAATSWETQYF. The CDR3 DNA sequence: TGTGCCAGCAGCGTAGCCGCTACTAGTTGGGAGACCCAGTACTTC. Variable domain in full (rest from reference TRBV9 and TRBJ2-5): DSGVTQTPKHLITATGQRVTLRCSPRSGDLSVYWYQQSLDQGLQFLIQYYNGEERAKGNILERFSAQQFPDLHSELNLSSLELGDSALYFCASSVAATSWETQYFGPGTRLLVL.